The clone carrying this TCR beta chain showed up just a few times. The antigen remains undetermined. This sample stems from a study of CD8+ T cells in alopecia areata. Study information: Severity of treated patients was scored by affected scalp percentage. Whole-study results and caveats: Mice showed TCR sharing more clearly than patients did, possibly owing to HLA.

The CDR3 sequence is 17 residues long. Documented treatment: oral pan-JAK inhibitor, 5-10 mg twice daily. cDNA serving as the sequencing template came from extracted, reverse transcribed RNA. Some clones are missing from TCRdb's copy, which holds only in-frame ones; the method was immunoSEQ multiplex PCR. The repertoire holds about 76,000 clones, with approximately 64% as singletons. The clonotype originates from a human donor with alopecia areata. Here the sequenced sample was CD8+ T cells sorted from blood, taken at week 24, from a patient treated with tofacitinib. V gene TRBV21-1 combines with J gene TRBJ2-6. TRBV21-1 is listed as a pseudogene. The DNA for the CDR3 is TGTGCCAGCAGCACCAGCGGACAAACTGAGGGGGCCAACGTCCTGACTTTC. It codes for CASSTSGQTEGANVLTF.